This T cell receptor (beta chain) was profiled in a study of blood T cell repertoires in COVID-19. For the study at large: T cells, B-cell-depleted T cells, or PBMCs provided the cDNA or gDNA that served as material.

Authors' processing steps: Amplification of reference gene primers provided the estimated nucleated cell counts. Only in-frame clones appear in the TCRdb table, and some are missing; sequencing was by immunoSEQ multiplex PCR. From that table come the V and J calls and clone size; the DNA was used to work out D and trimming. The sample has 110,000 or so clones, around 87% seen once; the top ten hold less than 9.5%. Trimming stripped 2 bases from V and 7 bases from J, with 18 bases between. The CDR3 sequence is 17 residues long. Per the germline V gene, CDR1 is SGHDN and CDR2 is FVKESK. This receptor was taken from a human donor in a cohort sampled during active COVID-19. The chain uses TRBV14 and TRBJ1-6; D is possibly TRBD1 (5 bases). The sample comprised peripheral blood. The chain's CDR3 is CASSQPWGEQGNSPLHF. DNA for the CDR3: TGTGCCAGCAGCCAACCCTGGGGGGAACAAGGAAATTCACCCCTCCACTTT.